The 8 T cell receptor beta chains below were found in one sample sequenced in a study of response to subunit inactivated influenza vaccine (dated by TCRdb to 2016 to 2018). To prepare the library, RT-PCR was applied. The sample was run on an Illumina HiSeq 2500. The public sequencing data were trimmed at Q25 with fastp and processed into clonotypes with MiXCR by TCRdb, which kept only in-frame beta chains. Rows with one shared CDR3 protein collapse into an entry with the most common genes and DNA. Recorded for this sample are about 520,000 distinct CDR3 sequences; around 25% of them occurred a single time. In total, the top ten clones hold approximately 2% of the sample. Sequencing used CD4+ T cells sorted from PBMCs, obtained 5 to 6 days after vaccination. Receptors originate from a man aged 50-60 years who received an inactivated influenza vaccine. Donor details come from another sample of the same person, matched by shared clones.

The rearrangement joins TRBV20-1 to TRBJ2-1; D might be TRBD2 (6 bases). V gave up 6 bases and J gave up 4 bases, with 13 bases separating them. There are 13 residues in the CDR3. Germline V gives CDR1 DFQATT, CDR2 SNEGSKA (reference sequence). CDR3 bases: TGCAGTGCAAGGACTATCAAATACAATGAGCAGTTCTTC. It encodes CSARTIKYNEQFF.

The V call is TRBV7-2, the J call TRBJ1-5; D may be TRBD1 (6 bases). V was pared by 3 bases and J by 7 bases, with 13 bases between. The germline gives CDR1 SGHTA, CDR2 FQGNSA. The CDR3 loop spans 14 amino acids. The CDR3 DNA reads as TGTGCCAGCAGCTTCTCAGGTGGGGGCCAGCCCCAGCATTTT. Amino acids: CASSFSGGGQPQHF.

This rearrangement joins TRBV4-3 to TRBJ2-2; the D call may be TRBD1 or TRBD2 (5 bases each). The CDR3 contains 16 residues. Trimming left V 1 base short and J 1 base short, with 10 bases between. Germline V gene data show CDR1 as LGHNA and CDR2 as YSLEER. The CDR3 loop reads CASSQGRDGNTGELFF. In DNA form, the CDR3 reads TGCGCCAGCAGCCAAGGCCGGGACGGGAACACCGGGGAGCTGTTTTTT.

This chain joins TRBV5-1 and TRBJ2-3; TRBD2 aligns across 9 bases. The germline V gene encodes CDR1 SGHRS and CDR2 YFSETQ. Trimming took 4 bases from V and 4 from J; bases not matched to a gene: 4. The CDR3 has 14 amino acids. The CDR3 spells CASSQRGAADTQYF. The CDR3 DNA reads TGCGCCAGCAGCCAGCGGGGGGCCGCAGATACGCAGTATTTT.

This clonotype occurred a few times. The chain joins TRBV7-2 to TRBJ1-6, with D hard to call. The ends were cut back, 5 bases at V and 5 bases at J, with 10 bases in the middle. Germline CDR1 is SGHTA and CDR2 is FQGNSA. The CDR3 contains 14 residues. CDR3 coding DNA: TGTGCCAGCAGCCCCCGACTGGATAATTCACCCCTCCACTTT. It is translated as CASSPRLDNSPLHF.

The rearrangement uses TRBV5-5 and TRBJ2-7, with D tentatively TRBD2 (6 bases). The CDR3 contains 11 residues. V was cut by 1 base and J by 11 bases, with 10 bases left in between. Germline V gene sequence: CDR1 SGHKS, CDR2 YYEKEE (reference sequence). The CDR3: CASSLMASEYF. The CDR3, as DNA: TGTGCCAGCAGCTTGATGGCTAGCGAGTACTTC.

The V gene is TRBV28, the J gene TRBJ2-1; 10 positions agree with TRBD1. V trimming: 3 bases; J trimming: 4 bases; junction bases outside the gene matches: 3. Germline CDR1 reads MDHEN; CDR2 reads SYDVKM. This CDR3 has 15 amino acids. The CDR3 coding sequence is TGTGCCAGCAGTTTGGACAGGGGGGGGTACAATGAGCAGTTCTTC. This gives the protein CASSLDRGGYNEQFF.

This chain joins TRBV12-3 or TRBV12-4 and TRBJ2-3; TRBD2 agrees at 8 bases. CDR3 length: 15 residues. V shed 2 bases and J 5 bases; nucleotides not matched to a gene: 6. The CDR3 bases are TGTGCCAGCAGTTTAAACGCGGGGGGTCTAGATACGCAGTATTTT. Amino acids: CASSLNAGGLDTQYF.